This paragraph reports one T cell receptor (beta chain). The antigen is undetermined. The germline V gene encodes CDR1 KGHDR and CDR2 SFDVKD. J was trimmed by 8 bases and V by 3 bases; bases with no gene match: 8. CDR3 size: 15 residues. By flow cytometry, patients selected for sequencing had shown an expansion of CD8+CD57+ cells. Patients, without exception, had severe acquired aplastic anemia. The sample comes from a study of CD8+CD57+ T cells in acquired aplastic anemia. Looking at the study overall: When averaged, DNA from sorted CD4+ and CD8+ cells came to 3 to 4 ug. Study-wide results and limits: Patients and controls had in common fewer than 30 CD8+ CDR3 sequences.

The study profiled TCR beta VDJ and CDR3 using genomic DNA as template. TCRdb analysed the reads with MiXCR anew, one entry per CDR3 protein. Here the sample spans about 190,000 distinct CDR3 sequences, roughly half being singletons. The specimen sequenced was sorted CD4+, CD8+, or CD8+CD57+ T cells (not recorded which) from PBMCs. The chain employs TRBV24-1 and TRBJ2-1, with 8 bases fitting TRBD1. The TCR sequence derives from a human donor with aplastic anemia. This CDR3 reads CATSDLDRGRDEQFF. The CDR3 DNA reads TGTGCCACCAGTGATCTCGACAGGGGTCGTGATGAGCAGTTCTTC.